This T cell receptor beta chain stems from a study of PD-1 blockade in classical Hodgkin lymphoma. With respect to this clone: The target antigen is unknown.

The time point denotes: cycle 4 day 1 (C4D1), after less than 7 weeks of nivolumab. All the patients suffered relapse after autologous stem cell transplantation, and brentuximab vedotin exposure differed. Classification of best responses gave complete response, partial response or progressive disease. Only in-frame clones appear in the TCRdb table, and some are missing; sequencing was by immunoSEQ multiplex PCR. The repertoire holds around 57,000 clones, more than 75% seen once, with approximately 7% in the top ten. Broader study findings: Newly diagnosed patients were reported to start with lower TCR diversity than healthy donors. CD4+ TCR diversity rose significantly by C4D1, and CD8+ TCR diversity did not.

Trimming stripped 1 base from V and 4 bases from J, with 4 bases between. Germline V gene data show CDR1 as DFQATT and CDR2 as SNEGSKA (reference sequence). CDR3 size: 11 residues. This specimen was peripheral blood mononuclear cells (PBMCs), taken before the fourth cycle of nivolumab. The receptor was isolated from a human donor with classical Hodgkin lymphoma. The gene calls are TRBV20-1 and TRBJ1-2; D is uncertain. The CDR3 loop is CSARVSYGYTF. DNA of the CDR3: TGCAGTGCTAGAGTTAGCTATGGCTACACCTTC.